The 29 T cell receptor beta chains presented below share a single source sample, sequenced in a study of CD8 T cells in Susac syndrome. A quantity of roughly 0.5 to 1 ug RNA underwent reverse transcription using random hexamers. TCRdb re-called the immunoSEQ multiplex PCR reads through MiXCR, storing one row per CDR3 protein. The data show 250,000 to 350,000 distinct CDR3 sequences, just over 90% seen once. The sample comprised CD4+ T cells from PBMCs. All receptors derive from a human donor with multiple sclerosis.

The genes are TRBV30 and TRBJ1-2; 10 bases agree with TRBD1. CDR1 GTSNPN and CDR2 SVGIG come from the germline V gene (reference sequence). The CDR3 spans 17 residues. J lost 3 bases, V lost 4 bases, and 14 bases had no gene match. The CDR3 loop is CAWTVGTGVGMDYGYTF. The CDR3 nucleotides read TGTGCCTGGACTGTCGGGACAGGGGTCGGTATGGACTATGGCTACACCTTC.

This sequence joins TRBV20-1 and TRBJ2-1, with 9 bases matching TRBD1. V dropped 6 bases and J dropped 4; count of bases not matched to a gene: 7. The CDR3 has 14 amino acids. Germline assignment: CDR1 DFQATT and CDR2 SNEGSKA (reference sequence). The CDR3 DNA reads as TGCAGTGCCGGACCGGGACAGGGATACAATGAGCAGTTCTTC. Its translation: CSAGPGQGYNEQFF.

The V and J genes are TRBV12-3 or TRBV12-4 and TRBJ1-1; 7 bases line up with TRBD1. The CDR3 is 16 amino acids. V gave up 6 bases and J gave up 2 bases; unmatched junction bases: 12. CDR3 amino acids: CASSLNSPGGNTEAFF. The CDR3 DNA reads as TGTGCCAGCAGCCTCAATTCCCCAGGGGGAAACACTGAAGCTTTCTTT.

For the CDR3, the DNA is TGTGCCAGCAGCCGGCCGAACGGGGAGCTGTTTTTT. Protein product: CASSRPNGELFF. The chain joins TRBV5-4 to TRBJ2-2; unclear D gene. Trimming removed 4 bases from V and 7 bases from J, with 8 bases in between. The CDR3 runs 12 residues. CDR1 SGHNT and CDR2 YYREEE come from the germline V gene (reference sequence).

V is TRBV5-1 and J is TRBJ1-2; no clear D gene. Germline V gene lookup returns CDR1 SGHRS and CDR2 YFSETQ. The V end lost 0 bases, the J end lost 0 bases, and 9 bases lay between the germline ends. The CDR3 has 15 amino acids. The CDR3 here is CASSLAWGSNYGYTF. The CDR3 region has the DNA TGCGCCAGCAGCTTGGCCTGGGGATCTAACTATGGCTACACCTTC.

This chain links TRBV11-2 with TRBJ1-2; tentatively, D is TRBD1 (6 bases). The V end was cut by 5 bases, the J end by 3 bases, with 22 bases between. The CDR3 consists of 17 residues. Germline values: CDR1 SGHAT, CDR2 FQNNGV. CDR3 sequence: CASSPLKGGSRDYGYTF. Written as DNA, the CDR3 is TGTGCCAGCAGCCCTTTAAAGGGGGGCTCCAGGGACTATGGCTACACCTTC.

The J gene is TRBJ1-5, the V gene TRBV6-1; D might be TRBD1 (5 bases). The CDR3 is made up of 17 amino acids. V dropped 7 bases and J dropped 0 bases, with 19 bases sitting between them. Germline assignment: CDR1 MNHNS and CDR2 SASEGT. In nucleotides, the CDR3 is TGTGCCAGCACCGTCGGTAGGGGCAGGAGTAGCAATCAGCCCCAGCATTTT. Translating it yields CASTVGRGRSSNQPQHF.

The genes are TRBV5-1 and TRBJ2-3, with TRBD2 matching 7 bases. The V gene's germline CDR1 is SGHRS and CDR2 YFSETQ. This CDR3 is built from 15 residues. The V and J ends lost 2 bases and 4 bases, in that order; junction bases with no gene match: 7. The CDR3 DNA follows: TGCGCCAGCAGCTTAAAAGCGGGGAGGTCAGATACGCAGTATTTT. This codes for CASSLKAGRSDTQYF.

V is TRBV20-1 and J is TRBJ2-3, with 10 bases matching TRBD2. The CDR3 spans 17 residues. Germline V gene data show CDR1 as DFQATT and CDR2 as SNEGSKA (reference sequence). CDR3: CTTSGIGVRGSTDTQYF. CDR3 in DNA: TGCACTACTAGCGGGATAGGTGTACGGGGCAGCACAGATACGCAGTATTTT.

V and J are TRBV5-8 and TRBJ2-3; D tentatively reads TRBD1 or TRBD2 (6 bases each). The germline V and J ends were trimmed by 3 bases and 3 bases, with 20 bases remaining between them. Germline CDR1 reads SGHTS; CDR2 reads YDEGEE. This CDR3 spans 17 amino acids. This CDR3 is CASSSRRGVAWTDTQYF. The CDR3 bases are TGTGCCAGCAGCTCACGAAGGGGGGTGGCTTGGACAGATACGCAGTATTTT. Full variable domain (outside the CDR3, taken from reference TRBV5-8 and TRBJ2-3): EAGVTQSPTHLIKTRGQQATLRCSPISGHTSVYWYQQALGLGLQFLLWYDEGEERNRGNFPPRFSGRQFPNYSSELNVNALELEDSALYLCASSSRRGVAWTDTQYFGPGTRLTVL.

The genes are TRBV6-1 and TRBJ2-5, with 10 bases identical to TRBD1. V shed 7 bases, J shed 2 bases, and the junction held 7 bases outside the gene matches. Looked up from germline, CDR1 is MNHNS and CDR2 is SASEGT. This CDR3 is built from 15 residues. CDR3 loop: CASNLTGGIQETQYF. CDR3 nucleotides: TGTGCCAGCAATTTGACAGGGGGCATACAAGAGACCCAGTACTTC.

The chain employs TRBV18 and TRBJ1-1; D is perhaps TRBD1 (5 bases). The CDR3 covers 16 residues. CDR1 is KGHSH and CDR2 is LQKENI in the germline V gene. V was trimmed by 3 bases and J by 5 bases, leaving 19 bases between them. Written as DNA, the CDR3 is TGTGCCAGCTCACCTTTGTCCCCAGACAGTAGGACTGAAGCTTTCTTT. This gives the protein CASSPLSPDSRTEAFF.

This rearrangement joins TRBV19 to TRBJ1-5; no firm D call. With 4 bases removed from V and 3 bases from J, the gap between germline ends came to 13 bases. There are 15 residues in the CDR3. Germline V gene data show CDR1 as LNHDA and CDR2 as SQIVND (reference sequence). CDR3 DNA: TGTGCCAGTAGTAAAAGCAGGAGAGACAATCAGCCCCAGCATTTT. Translated, it gives CASSKSRRDNQPQHF.

The chain has TRBV6-4 and TRBJ2-3; unclear D gene. Trimming shortened V by 3 bases and J by 7 bases, and 11 bases separated the two germline ends. CDR3 length: 13 amino acids. From germline, CDR1 is MRHNA and CDR2 SNTAGT. In DNA, the CDR3 is TGTGCCAGCAGTGATGTCAGAGGAAATACGCAGTATTTT. The encoded protein is CASSDVRGNTQYF.

J is TRBJ1-1 and V is TRBV12-3 or TRBV12-4; D gene unclear. The CDR3 spans 15 residues. Trimming stripped 7 bases from V and 1 base from J, with 16 bases between. CDR3 nucleotides: TGTGCCAGCACCCCTCGGTGGGCGGCGAACACTGAAGCTTTCTTT. The encoded protein is CASTPRWAANTEAFF.

J is TRBJ1-1 and V is TRBV29-1; TRBD1 aligns across 9 bases. Germline loops: CDR1 SQVTM, CDR2 ANQGSEA. The CDR3 runs to 13 residues. Trimming at V came to 4 bases and at J to 4 bases, leaving 4 bases not matched to a gene. The CDR3 DNA is TGCAGCGTTGTCCCGACAGGGGGCACTGAAGCTTTCTTT. Translating gives CSVVPTGGTEAFF.

CDR3 sequence: CASSLAGGLNNEQFF. The CDR3 DNA follows: TGTGCCAGCTCACTAGCGGGGGGGCTAAACAATGAGCAGTTCTTC. The rearrangement joins TRBV7-2 to TRBJ2-1, with TRBD2 identical over 13 bases. This CDR3 region has 15 residues. Germline values: CDR1 SGHTA, CDR2 FQGNSA. Trimming removed 8 bases from V and 5 bases from J; junction bases left unmatched: 6.

The gene calls are TRBV4-2 and TRBJ2-1; 8 bases map to TRBD2. Trimming at V came to 1 base and at J to 3 bases, leaving 5 bases not matched to a gene. The length of the CDR3 is 16 residues. From germline, CDR1 is LGHNA and CDR2 YNFKEQ. The CDR3 here is CASSQAARGGYNEQFF. The DNA for the CDR3 is TGTGCCAGCAGCCAAGCGGCCCGGGGGGGCTACAATGAGCAGTTCTTC.

The chain has TRBV11-2 and TRBJ2-2, with TRBD2 identical over 8 bases. CDR3 length: 14 amino acids. Germline CDR1 and CDR2: SGHAT and FQNNGV. Trimming removed 3 bases from V and 5 bases from J; junction bases left unmatched: 2. CDR3 DNA sequence: TGTGCCAGCAGCTTTCTAGCGGGTACCGGGGAGCTGTTTTTT. It is translated as CASSFLAGTGELFF.

J is TRBJ2-1 and V is TRBV5-4; 11 bases line up with TRBD1. The CDR3 is made up of 15 amino acids. Germline V CDR1 and CDR2: SGHNT, YYREEE (reference sequence). V lost 4 bases, J lost 4 bases, and 4 bases stayed unmatched. In DNA, the CDR3 is TGTGCCAGCAGCGCCGGGACAGGGGGGTACAATGAGCAGTTCTTC. Translation: CASSAGTGGYNEQFF.

This clonotype was observed once. The chain couples TRBV5-1 to TRBJ2-1; D is possibly TRBD2 (6 bases). The germline V gene encodes CDR1 SGHRS and CDR2 YFSETQ. V dropped 2 bases and J dropped 4 bases, with 13 bases sitting between them. This CDR3 spans 15 amino acids. CDR3 in amino acids: CASSLMGGAYNEQFF. CDR3 sequence (DNA): TGCGCCAGCAGCTTAATGGGGGGTGCTTACAATGAGCAGTTCTTC.

The V and J genes are TRBV2 and TRBJ2-3; D might be TRBD2 (6 bases). V lost 4 bases, J lost 3 bases, and 14 bases lay in between. This CDR3 contains 15 residues. Germline assignment: CDR1 SNHLY and CDR2 FYNNEI. The CDR3 loop is CASSARDLWTDTQYF. DNA for the CDR3: TGTGCCAGCAGTGCCAGGGACTTATGGACAGATACGCAGTATTTT.

The V gene is TRBV19, the J gene TRBJ1-4, with D possibly being TRBD1 (5 bases). The CDR3 loop spans 18 amino acids. The V gene lost 7 bases and the J gene lost 8 bases, with 29 bases spanning the gap. Germline CDR1 and CDR2: LNHDA and SQIVND (reference sequence). DNA for the CDR3: TGTGCCAGTACCCAAACCAGGGTACGGAGGGGAGGTGTAGAAAAACTGTTTTTT. Its protein product is CASTQTRVRRGGVEKLFF. Complete variable domain (other parts from reference TRBV19 and TRBJ1-4): DGGITQSPKYLFRKEGQNVTLSCEQNLNHDAMYWYRQDPGQGLRLIYYSQIVNDFQKGDIAEGYSVSREKKESFPLTVTSAQKNPTAFYLCASTQTRVRRGGVEKLFFGSGTQLSVL.

For this clonotype: At one end the junction does not follow the germline gene, possibly because of a read error. The V and J genes are TRBV7-2 and TRBJ2-2, with D tentatively TRBD2 (7 bases). Germline V gene sequence: CDR1 SGHTA, CDR2 FQGNSA. The CDR3 extends over 16 amino acids. Here the CDR3 DNA reads TGTGCCAGCAGCCATTACGGGGGGCCGGGAACCGGGGAGCCGTTTTTT. This gives the protein CASSHYGGPGTGEPFF.

The CDR3 reads CASSQETGSSYEQYF. The DNA for the CDR3 is TGCGCCAGCAGCCAAGAGACAGGGAGCTCCTACGAGCAGTACTTC. The genes are TRBV4-3 and TRBJ2-7, with TRBD1 matching 7 bases. The CDR3 length is 15 residues. J lost 0 bases, V lost 0 bases, and 2 bases had no gene match. Germline values: CDR1 LGHNA, CDR2 YSLEER.

This chain links TRBV2 with TRBJ2-1, with D possibly matching TRBD2 (6 bases). The CDR3 contains 15 residues. V lost 6 bases and J 0 bases, leaving 12 bases between the germline ends. Germline CDR1 SNHLY, CDR2 FYNNEI. Here the CDR3 DNA reads TGTGCCAGCAGAACCGAGACTAGCTCCTACAATGAGCAGTTCTTC. It codes for CASRTETSSYNEQFF.

The chain has TRBV7-9 and TRBJ2-5; perhaps TRBD1 as D (6 bases). Germline CDR1 is SEHNR and CDR2 is FQNEAQ (reference sequence). V dropped 3 bases and J dropped 5 bases, with 16 bases sitting between them. This CDR3 spans 15 amino acids. In DNA form, the CDR3 reads TGTGCCAGCAGCTTTGCAGGGGCTTCGGGGGAGACCCAGTACTTC. Translation gives CASSFAGASGETQYF.

V is TRBV29-1 and J is TRBJ2-7; the D call may be TRBD1 or TRBD2 (5 bases each). Looked up from germline, CDR1 is SQVTM and CDR2 is ANQGSEA. This CDR3 spans 11 amino acids. Trimming cost V 4 bases and J 4 bases, with 8 bases left between them. The CDR3, as DNA: TGCAGCGTTGGGGGACCATACGAGCAGTACTTC. It is translated as CSVGGPYEQYF.

V is TRBV6-6 and J is TRBJ2-2; TRBD2 matches 8 bases. The trim removed 6 bases at V and 2 bases at J, leaving 5 bases unmatched. This CDR3 has 15 residues. Per the germline V gene, CDR1 is MNHNY and CDR2 is SVGAGI (reference sequence). CDR3 sequence (DNA): TGTGCCAGCAGCACTAGCGGAGGAAACACCGGGGAGCTGTTTTTT. Translation gives CASSTSGGNTGELFF.